This T cell receptor (beta chain) was documented in a study of T-cell reconstitution after alpha-beta-depleted transplantation in children. Study observations and caveats: Once a year had passed after transplant, T-cell counts and diversity came mostly from newly produced T cells. Reportedly, roughly two months post-transplant, alpha-beta T cells arose from several hundred expanded graft clones. From surviving recipient T cells and thymic progenitors came the high day-60 TCRbeta diversity observed in some patients.

The germline gives CDR1 SGHTA, CDR2 FQGNSA. The CDR3 loop spans 13 amino acids. The V end lost 8 bases, the J end lost 6 bases, and 14 bases lay between the germline ends. Preparation of the TCRbeta library involved a method that used unique molecular identifiers. TCRdb reanalysed the PCR reads using MiXCR and keeps one entry per CDR3 protein. The profile shows about 980,000 distinct CDR3 sequences, about 29% of them singletons. Worth noting for this clonotype: Its antigen is undetermined.

The gene calls are TRBV7-2 and TRBJ1-5, with D perhaps matching TRBD1 (6 bases). The sequences come from PBMCs, mostly from graft donor cells, collected 360 days after TCRalphabeta/CD19-depleted stem cell transplant. The receptor was isolated from a boy under two years old who had a stem cell transplant for SCID, so the T cells may come from the graft donor. CDR3 loop: CASAGGQGQPQHF. The CDR3 DNA is TGTGCCAGCGCCGGGGGACAAGGTCAGCCCCAGCATTTT.